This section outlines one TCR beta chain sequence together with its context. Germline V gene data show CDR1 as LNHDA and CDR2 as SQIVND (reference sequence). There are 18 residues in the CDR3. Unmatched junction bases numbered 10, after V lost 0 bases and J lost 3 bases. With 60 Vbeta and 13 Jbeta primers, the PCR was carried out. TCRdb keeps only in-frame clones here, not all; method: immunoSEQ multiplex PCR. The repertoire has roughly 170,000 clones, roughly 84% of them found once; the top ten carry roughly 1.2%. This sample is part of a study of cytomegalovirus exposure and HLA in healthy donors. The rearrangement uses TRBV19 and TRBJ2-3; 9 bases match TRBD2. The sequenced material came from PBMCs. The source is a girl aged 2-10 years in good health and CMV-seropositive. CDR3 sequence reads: CASSIDPPAGGLTDTQYF. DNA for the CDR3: TGTGCCAGTAGTATAGACCCCCCCGCGGGGGGGCTTACAGATACGCAGTATTTT.